The subject of this entry is one T cell receptor beta chain. The data belong to a study of blood T cell repertoires in COVID-19. Study-level background: Nucleic acid was either cDNA or gDNA, and it came from T cells, B-cell-depleted T cells, or PBMCs.

Cohorts were based on clinical histories the participants reported. Donors in Cohort 3 who had recovered were those with two negative PCRs, healthcare professional clearance, or resolution of their symptoms. Germline loops: CDR1 MNHEY, CDR2 SMNVEV (reference sequence). Trimming removed 5 bases at V and 2 bases at J, with 18 bases between. The CDR3 is 16 amino acids. Per the authors' pipeline: Counts of nucleated cells, estimated from reference gene primer amplification, were obtained. Only in-frame clones appear in the TCRdb table, and some are missing; sequencing was by immunoSEQ multiplex PCR. V, J and clone size are taken as reported in that table, and D and trimming were inferred from the DNA itself. The table records more than 200,000 clones, roughly 89% of them present only once.

This rearrangement joins TRBV27 to TRBJ1-2; the D is unclear. The TCR was taken from a woman aged 30 to 39 who had recovered from COVID-19. The sample was PBMCs or T cells enriched from blood (not recorded which). DNA of the CDR3: TGTGCCAGCAGTCCCCTGGTTAGAGGGTGGAACTATGGCTACACCTTC. Protein product: CASSPLVRGWNYGYTF.